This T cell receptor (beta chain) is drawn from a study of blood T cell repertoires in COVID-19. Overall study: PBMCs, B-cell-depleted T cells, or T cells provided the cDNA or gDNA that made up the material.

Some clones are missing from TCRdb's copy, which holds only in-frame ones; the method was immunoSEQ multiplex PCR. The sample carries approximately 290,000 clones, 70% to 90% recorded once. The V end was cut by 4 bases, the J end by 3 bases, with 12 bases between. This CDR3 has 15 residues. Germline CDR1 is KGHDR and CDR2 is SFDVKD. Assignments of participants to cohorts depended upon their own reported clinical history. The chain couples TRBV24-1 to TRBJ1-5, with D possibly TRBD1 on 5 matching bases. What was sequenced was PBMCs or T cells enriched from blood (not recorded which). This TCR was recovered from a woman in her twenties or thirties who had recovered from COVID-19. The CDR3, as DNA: TGTGCCACCAGTGACCGGGGGGGTCTCAATCAGCCCCAGCATTTT. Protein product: CATSDRGGLNQPQHF.